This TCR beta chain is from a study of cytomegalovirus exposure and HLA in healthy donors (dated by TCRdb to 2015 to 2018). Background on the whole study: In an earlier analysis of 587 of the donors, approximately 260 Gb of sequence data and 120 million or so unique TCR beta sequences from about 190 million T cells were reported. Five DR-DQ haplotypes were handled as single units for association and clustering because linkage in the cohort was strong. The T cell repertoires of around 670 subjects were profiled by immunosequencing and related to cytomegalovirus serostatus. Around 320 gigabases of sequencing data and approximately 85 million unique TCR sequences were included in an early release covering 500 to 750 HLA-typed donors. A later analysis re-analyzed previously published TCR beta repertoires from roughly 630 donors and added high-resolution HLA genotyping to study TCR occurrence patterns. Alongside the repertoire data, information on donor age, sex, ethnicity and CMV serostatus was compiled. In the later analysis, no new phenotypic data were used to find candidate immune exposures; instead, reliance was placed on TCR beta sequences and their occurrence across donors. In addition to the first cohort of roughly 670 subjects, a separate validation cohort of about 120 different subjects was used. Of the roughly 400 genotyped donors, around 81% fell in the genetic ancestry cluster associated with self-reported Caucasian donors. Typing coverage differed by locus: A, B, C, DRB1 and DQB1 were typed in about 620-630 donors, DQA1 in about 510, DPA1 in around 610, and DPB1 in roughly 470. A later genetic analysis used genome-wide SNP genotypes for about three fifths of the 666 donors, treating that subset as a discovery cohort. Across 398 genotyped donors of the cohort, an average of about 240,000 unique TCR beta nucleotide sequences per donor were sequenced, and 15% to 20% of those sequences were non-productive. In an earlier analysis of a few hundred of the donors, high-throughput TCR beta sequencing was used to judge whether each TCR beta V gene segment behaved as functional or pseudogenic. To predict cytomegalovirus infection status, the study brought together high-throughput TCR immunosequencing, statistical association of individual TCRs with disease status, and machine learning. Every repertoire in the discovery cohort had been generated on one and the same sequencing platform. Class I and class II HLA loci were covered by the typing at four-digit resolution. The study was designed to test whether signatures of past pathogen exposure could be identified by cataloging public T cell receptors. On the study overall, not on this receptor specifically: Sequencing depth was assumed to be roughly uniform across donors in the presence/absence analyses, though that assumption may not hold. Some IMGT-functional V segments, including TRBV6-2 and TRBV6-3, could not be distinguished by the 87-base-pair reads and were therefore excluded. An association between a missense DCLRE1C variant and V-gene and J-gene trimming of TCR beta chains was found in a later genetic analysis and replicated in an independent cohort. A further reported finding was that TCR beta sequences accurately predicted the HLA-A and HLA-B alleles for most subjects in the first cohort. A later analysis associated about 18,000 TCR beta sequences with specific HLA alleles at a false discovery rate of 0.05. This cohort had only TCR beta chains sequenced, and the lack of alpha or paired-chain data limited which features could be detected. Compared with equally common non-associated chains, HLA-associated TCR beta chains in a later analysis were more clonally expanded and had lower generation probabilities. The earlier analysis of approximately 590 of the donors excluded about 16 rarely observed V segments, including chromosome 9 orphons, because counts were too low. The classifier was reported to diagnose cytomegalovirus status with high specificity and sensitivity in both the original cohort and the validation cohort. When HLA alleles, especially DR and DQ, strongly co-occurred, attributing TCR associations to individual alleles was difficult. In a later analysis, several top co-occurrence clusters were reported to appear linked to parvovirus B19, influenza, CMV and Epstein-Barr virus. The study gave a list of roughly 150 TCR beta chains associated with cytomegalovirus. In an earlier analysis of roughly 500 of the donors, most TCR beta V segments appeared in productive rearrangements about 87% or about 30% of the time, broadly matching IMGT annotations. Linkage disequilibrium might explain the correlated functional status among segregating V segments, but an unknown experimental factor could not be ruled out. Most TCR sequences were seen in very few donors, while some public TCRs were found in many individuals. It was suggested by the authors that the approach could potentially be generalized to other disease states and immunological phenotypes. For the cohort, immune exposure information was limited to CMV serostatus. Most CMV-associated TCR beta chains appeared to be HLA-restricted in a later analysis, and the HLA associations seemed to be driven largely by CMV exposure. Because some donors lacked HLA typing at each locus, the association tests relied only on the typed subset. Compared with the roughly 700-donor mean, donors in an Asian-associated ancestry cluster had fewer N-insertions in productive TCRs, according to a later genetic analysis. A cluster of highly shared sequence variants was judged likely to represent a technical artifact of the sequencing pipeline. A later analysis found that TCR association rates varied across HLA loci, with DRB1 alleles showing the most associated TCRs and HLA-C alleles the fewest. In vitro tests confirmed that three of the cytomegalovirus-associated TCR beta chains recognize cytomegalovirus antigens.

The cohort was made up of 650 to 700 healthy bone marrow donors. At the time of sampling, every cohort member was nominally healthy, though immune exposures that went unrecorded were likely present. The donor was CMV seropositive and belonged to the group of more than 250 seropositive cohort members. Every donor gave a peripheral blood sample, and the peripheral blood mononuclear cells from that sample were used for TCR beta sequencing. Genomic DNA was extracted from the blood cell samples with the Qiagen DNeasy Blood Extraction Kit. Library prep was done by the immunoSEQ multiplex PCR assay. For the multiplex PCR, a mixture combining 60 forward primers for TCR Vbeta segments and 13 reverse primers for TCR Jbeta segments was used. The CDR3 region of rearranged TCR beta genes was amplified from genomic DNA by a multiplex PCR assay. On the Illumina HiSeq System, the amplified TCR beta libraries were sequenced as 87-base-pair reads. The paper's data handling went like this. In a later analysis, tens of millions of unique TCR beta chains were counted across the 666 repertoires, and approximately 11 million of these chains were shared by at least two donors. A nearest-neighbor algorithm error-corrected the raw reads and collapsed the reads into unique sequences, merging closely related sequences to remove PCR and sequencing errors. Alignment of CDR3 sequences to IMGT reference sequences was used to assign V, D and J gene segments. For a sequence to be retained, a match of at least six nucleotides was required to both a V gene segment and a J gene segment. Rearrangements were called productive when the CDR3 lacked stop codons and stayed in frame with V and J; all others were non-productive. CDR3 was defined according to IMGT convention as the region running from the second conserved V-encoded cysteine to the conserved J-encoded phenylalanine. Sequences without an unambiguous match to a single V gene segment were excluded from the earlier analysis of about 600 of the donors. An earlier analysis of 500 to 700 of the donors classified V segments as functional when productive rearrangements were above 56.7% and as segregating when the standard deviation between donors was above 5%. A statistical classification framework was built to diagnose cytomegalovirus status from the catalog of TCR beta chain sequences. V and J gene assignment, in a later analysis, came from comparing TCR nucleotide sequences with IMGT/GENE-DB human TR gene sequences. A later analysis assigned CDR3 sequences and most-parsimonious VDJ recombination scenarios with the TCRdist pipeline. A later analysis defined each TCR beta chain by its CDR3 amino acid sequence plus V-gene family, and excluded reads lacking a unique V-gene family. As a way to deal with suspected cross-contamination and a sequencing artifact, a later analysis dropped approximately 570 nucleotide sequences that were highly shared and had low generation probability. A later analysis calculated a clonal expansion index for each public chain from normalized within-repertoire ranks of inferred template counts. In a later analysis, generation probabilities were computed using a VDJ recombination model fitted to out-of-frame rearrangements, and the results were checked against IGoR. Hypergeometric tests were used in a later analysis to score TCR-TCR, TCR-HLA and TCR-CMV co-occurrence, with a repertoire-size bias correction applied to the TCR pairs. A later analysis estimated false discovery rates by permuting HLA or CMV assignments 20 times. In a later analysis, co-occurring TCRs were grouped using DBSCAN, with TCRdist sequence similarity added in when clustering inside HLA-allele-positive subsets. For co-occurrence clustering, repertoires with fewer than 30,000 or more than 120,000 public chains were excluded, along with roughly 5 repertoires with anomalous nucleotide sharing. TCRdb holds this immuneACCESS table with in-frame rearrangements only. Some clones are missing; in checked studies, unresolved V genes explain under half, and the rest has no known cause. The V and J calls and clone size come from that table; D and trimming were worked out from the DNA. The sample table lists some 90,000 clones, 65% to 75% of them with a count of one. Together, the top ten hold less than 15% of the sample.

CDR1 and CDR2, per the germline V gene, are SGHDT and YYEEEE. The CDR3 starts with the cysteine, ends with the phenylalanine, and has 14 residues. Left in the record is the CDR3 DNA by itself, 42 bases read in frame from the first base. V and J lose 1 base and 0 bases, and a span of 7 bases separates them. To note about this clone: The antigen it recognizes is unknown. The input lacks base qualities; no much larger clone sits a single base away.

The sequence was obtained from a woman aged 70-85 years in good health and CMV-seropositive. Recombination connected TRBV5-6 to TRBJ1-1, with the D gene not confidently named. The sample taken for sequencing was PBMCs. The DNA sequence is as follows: TGTGCCAGCAGCTTGCGCAGTTTGAACACTGAAGCTTTCTTT. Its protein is CASSLRSLNTEAFF.